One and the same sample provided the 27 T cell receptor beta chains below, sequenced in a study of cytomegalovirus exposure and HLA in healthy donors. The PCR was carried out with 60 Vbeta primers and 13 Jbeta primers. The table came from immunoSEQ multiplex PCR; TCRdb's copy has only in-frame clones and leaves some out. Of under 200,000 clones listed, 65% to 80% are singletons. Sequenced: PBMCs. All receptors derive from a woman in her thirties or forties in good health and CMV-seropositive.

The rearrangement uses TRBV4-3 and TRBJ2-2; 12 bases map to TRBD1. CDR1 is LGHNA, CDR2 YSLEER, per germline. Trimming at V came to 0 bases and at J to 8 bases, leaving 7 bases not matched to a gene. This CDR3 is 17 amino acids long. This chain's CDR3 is CASSQDWGQGAIGELFF. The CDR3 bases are TGCGCCAGCAGCCAAGATTGGGGACAGGGGGCAATAGGGGAGCTGTTTTTT.

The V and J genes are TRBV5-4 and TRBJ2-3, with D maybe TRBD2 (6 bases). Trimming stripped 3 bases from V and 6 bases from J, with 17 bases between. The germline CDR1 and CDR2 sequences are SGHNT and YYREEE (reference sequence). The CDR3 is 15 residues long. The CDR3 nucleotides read TGTGCCAGCAGCTCTGGAGGGCAAGACTCGGATACGCAGTATTTT. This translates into CASSSGGQDSDTQYF. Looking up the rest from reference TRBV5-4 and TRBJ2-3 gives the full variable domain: ETGVTQSPTHLIKTRGQQVTLRCSSQSGHNTVSWYQQALGQGPQFIFQYYREEENGRGNFPPRFSGLQFPNYSSELNVNALELDDSALYLCASSSGGQDSDTQYFGPGTRLTVL.

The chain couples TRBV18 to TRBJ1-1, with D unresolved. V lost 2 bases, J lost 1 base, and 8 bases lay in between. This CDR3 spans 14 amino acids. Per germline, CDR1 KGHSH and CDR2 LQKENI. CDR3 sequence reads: CASSPTRENTEAFF. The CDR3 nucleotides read TGTGCCAGCTCACCAACGAGGGAGAACACTGAAGCTTTCTTT.

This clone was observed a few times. The CDR3 protein is CASSEAVAGGRYEQYF. As DNA, the CDR3 is TGTGCCAGCAGTGAAGCGGTGGCGGGAGGTAGGTACGAGCAGTACTTC. V usage is TRBV6-1 and J usage is TRBJ2-7, with 8 bases aligning to TRBD2. CDR3 length: 16 amino acids. From germline, CDR1 is MNHNS and CDR2 SASEGT. J gave up 4 bases and V 0 bases, and 8 bases lay outside the gene matches.

The CDR3 nucleotides are TGTGCCAGAAGCTTGCACCGGCGGAACGAGCAGTACTTC. This gives the protein CARSLHRRNEQYF. This rearrangement joins TRBV5-3 to TRBJ2-7; D remains ambiguous. TRBV5-3 is an ORF, with its function uncertain. This CDR3 has 13 amino acids. Between the trimmed V and J ends, which lost 1 base and 5 bases, there was a span of 10 bases.

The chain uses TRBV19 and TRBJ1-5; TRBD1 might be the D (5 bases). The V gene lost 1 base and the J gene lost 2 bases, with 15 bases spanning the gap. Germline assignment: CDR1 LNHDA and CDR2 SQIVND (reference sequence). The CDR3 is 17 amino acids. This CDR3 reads CASSIARGGEGNQPQHF. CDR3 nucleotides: TGTGCCAGTAGTATAGCACGGGGGGGAGAAGGCAATCAGCCCCAGCATTTT.

The CDR3 protein is CASSLDGGRPVEQYF. As DNA, the CDR3 is TGTGCCAGCAGCTTAGACGGCGGGCGCCCAGTCGAGCAGTACTTC. The J gene is TRBJ2-7, the V gene TRBV11-2; maybe TRBD2 (5 bases). The CDR3 consists of 15 residues. Germline loops: CDR1 SGHAT, CDR2 FQNNGV. Trimming cost V 0 bases and J 6 bases, with 15 bases left between them.

CDR3: CASSSSSGPYNEQFF. The DNA of the CDR3 is TGTGCCAGCAGCTCCTCTAGCGGTCCCTACAATGAGCAGTTCTTC. This rearrangement joins TRBV11-3 to TRBJ2-1, with 7 bases matching TRBD2. Germline V gene lookup returns CDR1 SGHNT and CDR2 YENEEA. Trimming removed 4 bases from V and 2 bases from J; junction bases left unmatched: 5. This CDR3 has 15 amino acids.

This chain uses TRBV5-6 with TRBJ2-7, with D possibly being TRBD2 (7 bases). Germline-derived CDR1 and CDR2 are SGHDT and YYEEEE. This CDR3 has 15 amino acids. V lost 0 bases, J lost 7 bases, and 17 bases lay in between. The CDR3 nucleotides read TGTGCCAGCAGCTTGGCCGGGGGGCATTGGGGGGAGCAGTACTTC. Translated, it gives CASSLAGGHWGEQYF.

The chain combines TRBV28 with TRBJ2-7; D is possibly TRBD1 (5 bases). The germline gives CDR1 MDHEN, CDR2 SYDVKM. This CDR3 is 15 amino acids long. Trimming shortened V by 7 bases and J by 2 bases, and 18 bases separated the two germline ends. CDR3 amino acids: CASNPAGQATYEQYF. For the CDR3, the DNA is TGTGCCAGCAACCCCGCAGGGCAGGCAACCTACGAGCAGTACTTC.

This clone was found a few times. The CDR3 reads CASSPGDRVYEQYF. The CDR3 DNA sequence: TGTGCCAGCAGCCCAGGGGACAGGGTCTACGAGCAGTACTTC. The chain recombines TRBV7-9 with TRBJ2-7; TRBD1 matches at 9 bases. Germline CDR1 reads SEHNR; CDR2 reads FQNEAQ (reference sequence). The CDR3 consists of 14 residues. J lost 3 bases, V lost 5 bases, and 5 bases had no gene match.

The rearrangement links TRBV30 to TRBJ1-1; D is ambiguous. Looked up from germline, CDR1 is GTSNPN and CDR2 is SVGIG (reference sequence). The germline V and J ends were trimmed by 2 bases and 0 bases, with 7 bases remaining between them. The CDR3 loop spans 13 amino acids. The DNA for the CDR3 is TGTGCCTGGAGTCCATCTATGAACACTGAAGCTTTCTTT. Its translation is CAWSPSMNTEAFF.

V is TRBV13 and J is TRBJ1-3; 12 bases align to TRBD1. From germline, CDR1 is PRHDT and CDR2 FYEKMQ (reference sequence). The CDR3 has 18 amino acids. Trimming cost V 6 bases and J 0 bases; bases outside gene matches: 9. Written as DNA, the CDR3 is TGTGCCAGCAGTTACGGGACAGGGGGCGCTAGCTCTGGAAACACCATATATTTT. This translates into CASSYGTGGASSGNTIYF.

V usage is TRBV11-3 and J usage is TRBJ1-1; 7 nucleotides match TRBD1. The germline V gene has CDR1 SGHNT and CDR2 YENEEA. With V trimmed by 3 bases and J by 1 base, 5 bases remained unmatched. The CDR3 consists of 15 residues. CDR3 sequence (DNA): TGTGCCAGCAGCTTCGGTCGGACAGGGAACACTGAAGCTTTCTTT. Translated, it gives CASSFGRTGNTEAFF.

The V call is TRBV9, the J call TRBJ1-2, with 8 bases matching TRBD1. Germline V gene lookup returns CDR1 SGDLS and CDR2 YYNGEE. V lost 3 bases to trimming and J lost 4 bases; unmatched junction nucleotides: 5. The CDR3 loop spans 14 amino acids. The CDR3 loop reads CASSAPGQVYGYTF. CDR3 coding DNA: TGTGCCAGCAGCGCCCCGGGACAGGTCTATGGCTACACCTTC.

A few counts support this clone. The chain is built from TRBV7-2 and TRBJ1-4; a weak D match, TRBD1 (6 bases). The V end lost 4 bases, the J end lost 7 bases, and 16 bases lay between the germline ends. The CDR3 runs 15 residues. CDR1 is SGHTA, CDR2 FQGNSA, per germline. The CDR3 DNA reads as TGTGCCAGCAGCTCGCACAGGGCCCCAATTGAAAAACTGTTTTTT. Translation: CASSSHRAPIEKLFF. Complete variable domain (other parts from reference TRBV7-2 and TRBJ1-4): GAGVSQSPSNKVTEKGKDVELRCDPISGHTALYWYRQSLGQGLEFLIYFQGNSAPDKSGLPSDRFSAERTGGSVSTLTIQRTQQEDSAVYLCASSSHRAPIEKLFFGSGTQLSVL.

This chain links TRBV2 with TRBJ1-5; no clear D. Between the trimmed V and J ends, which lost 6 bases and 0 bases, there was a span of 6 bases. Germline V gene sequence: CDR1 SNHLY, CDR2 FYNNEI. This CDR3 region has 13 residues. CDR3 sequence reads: CASREYSNQPQHF. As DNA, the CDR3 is TGTGCCAGCAGGGAATATAGCAATCAGCCCCAGCATTTT.

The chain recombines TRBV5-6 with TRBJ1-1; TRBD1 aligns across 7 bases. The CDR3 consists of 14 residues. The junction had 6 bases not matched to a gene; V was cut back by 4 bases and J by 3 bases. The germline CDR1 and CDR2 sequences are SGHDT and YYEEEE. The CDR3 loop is CASSLGTAHTEAFF. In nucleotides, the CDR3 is TGTGCCAGCAGCCTCGGGACAGCCCACACTGAAGCTTTCTTT.

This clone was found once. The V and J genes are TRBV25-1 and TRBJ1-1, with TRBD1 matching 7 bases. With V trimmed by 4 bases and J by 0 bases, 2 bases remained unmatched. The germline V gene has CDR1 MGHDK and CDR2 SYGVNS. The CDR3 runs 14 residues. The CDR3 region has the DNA TGTGCCAGCAGTGCTCAGGGGGTGAACACTGAAGCTTTCTTT. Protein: CASSAQGVNTEAFF.

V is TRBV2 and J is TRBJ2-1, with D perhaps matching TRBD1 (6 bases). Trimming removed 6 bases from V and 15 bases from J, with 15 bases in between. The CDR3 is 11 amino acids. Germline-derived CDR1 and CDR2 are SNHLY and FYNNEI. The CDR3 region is CASRLDRLWFF. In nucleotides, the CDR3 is TGTGCCAGCAGACTAGACAGGTTGTGGTTCTTC.

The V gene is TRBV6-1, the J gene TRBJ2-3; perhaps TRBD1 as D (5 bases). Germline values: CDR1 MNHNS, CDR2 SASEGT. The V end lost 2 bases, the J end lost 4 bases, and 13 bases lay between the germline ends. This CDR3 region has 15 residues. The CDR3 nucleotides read TGTGCCAGCAGTGAAAGTGTTGGGGCCCCAGATACGCAGTATTTT. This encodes CASSESVGAPDTQYF.

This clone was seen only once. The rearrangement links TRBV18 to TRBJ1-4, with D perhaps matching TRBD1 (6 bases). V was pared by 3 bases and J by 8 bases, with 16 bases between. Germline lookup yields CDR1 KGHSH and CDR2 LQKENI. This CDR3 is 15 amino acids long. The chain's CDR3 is CASSPREQGGEKLFF. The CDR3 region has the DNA TGTGCCAGCTCACCCCGCGAACAGGGAGGGGAAAAACTGTTTTTT.

CDR3 DNA: TGCAGCGCCGCACAGCAGCAAGAGACCCAGTACTTC. Residues: CSAAQQQETQYF. This chain uses TRBV29-1 with TRBJ2-5; D is ambiguous. This CDR3 spans 12 amino acids. The germline gives CDR1 SQVTM, CDR2 ANQGSEA. V lost 7 bases and J 2 bases, leaving 11 bases between the germline ends.

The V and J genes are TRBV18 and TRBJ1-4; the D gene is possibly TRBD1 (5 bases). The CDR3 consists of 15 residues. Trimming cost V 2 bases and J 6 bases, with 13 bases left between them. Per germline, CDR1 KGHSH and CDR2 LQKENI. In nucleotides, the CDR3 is TGTGCCAGCTCACCAAGGGCGGGGCTTGATGAAAAACTGTTTTTT. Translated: CASSPRAGLDEKLFF.

The CDR3 protein is CASSFSRALSGNTIYF. CDR3 bases: TGTGCCAGCAGTTTCTCGAGGGCTCTATCTGGAAACACCATATATTTT. J is TRBJ1-3 and V is TRBV6-5; no clear D gene. CDR1 is MNHEY, CDR2 SVGAGI, per germline. V lost 4 bases and J lost 1, with 14 bases in between. The CDR3 extends over 16 amino acids.

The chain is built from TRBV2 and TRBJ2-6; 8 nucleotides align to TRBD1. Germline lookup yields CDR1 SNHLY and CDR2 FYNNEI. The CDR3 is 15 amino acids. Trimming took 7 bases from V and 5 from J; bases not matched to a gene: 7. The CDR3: CASNSGQVWANVLTF. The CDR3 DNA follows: TGTGCCAGCAACTCGGGACAGGTTTGGGCCAACGTCCTGACTTTC.

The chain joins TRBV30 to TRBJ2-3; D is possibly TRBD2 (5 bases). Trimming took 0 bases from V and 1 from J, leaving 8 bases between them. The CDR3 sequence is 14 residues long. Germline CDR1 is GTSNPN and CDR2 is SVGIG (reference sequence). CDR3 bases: TGTGCCTGGAGTGTACGGCGGGGCACAGATACGCAGTATTTT. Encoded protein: CAWSVRRGTDTQYF. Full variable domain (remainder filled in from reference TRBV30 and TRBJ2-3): SQTIHQWPATLVQPVGSPLSLECTVEGTSNPNLYWYRQAAGRGLQLLFYSVGIGQISSEVPQNLSASRPQDRQFILSSKKLLLSDSGFYLCAWSVRRGTDTQYFGPGTRLTVL.